The clone carrying this TCR beta chain appeared many times. TCRbeta library construction was performed incorporating unique molecular identifiers. MiXCR, applied by TCRdb to the PCR reads, yields one record per CDR3 protein. The sample consists of about 160,000 distinct CDR3 sequences, around 10% of them appearing once. This record comes from a study of T-cell reconstitution after alpha-beta-depleted transplantation in children. The TCR comes from a boy aged 2 to 10 with acute myeloid leukemia, due to receive a stem cell transplant. Source: PBMCs, taken before TCRalphabeta/CD19-depleted stem cell transplant.

CDR3 region: CASSEWGDTGELFF. CDR3 coding DNA: TGTGCCAGCAGTGAATGGGGGGACACCGGGGAGCTGTTTTTT. This rearrangement joins TRBV2 to TRBJ2-2; D possibly corresponds to TRBD2 (6 bases). With 2 bases removed from V and 3 bases from J, the gap between germline ends came to 7 bases. Germline V gives CDR1 SNHLY, CDR2 FYNNEI. The CDR3 totals 14 residues.